The entry below describes one T cell receptor (beta chain). The antigen remains unidentified. V lost 3 bases and J lost 2; bases outside the gene matches: 12. Germline V gene data show CDR1 as SEHNR and CDR2 as FQNEAQ (reference sequence). CDR3 length equals 18 residues. A second PCR, run for about 7 to 11 cycles, used a sample-barcoded 5' primer plus a J-beta primer mix. Each cDNA molecule was tagged by a template-switch adaptor with 12 random nucleotides. Via MiXCR, TCRdb re-called the 5' RACE reads, giving one row per CDR3 protein. The repertoire holds fewer than 2,000,000 distinct CDR3 sequences, with around 36% as singletons. Healthy Caucasian individuals from Russia aged roughly 6 to 95 were enrolled as donors. These data come from a study of blood T cells in healthy people across ages. Broader study findings: Across the age range, TCR beta diversity per million T cells fell in a roughly linear way.

The chain links TRBV7-9 to TRBJ2-3, with 9 bases fitting TRBD2. The receptor's source is a woman in her twenties or thirties in good health. Sequencing was done on a sample of blood. The CDR3 region has the DNA TGTGCCAGCAGCTTCTCCCAGAGAGGACTAGCGTACACAGATACGCAGTATTTT. It specifies CASSFSQRGLAYTDTQYF.